The present T cell receptor (beta chain) was sequenced within a study of vaccination and CD4 T cells after COVID-19. As for the study in general: The makeup of the convalescents was six males and four females, two of them Hispanic.

This CDR3 is built from 13 residues. CDR1 is MRHNA, CDR2 SNTAGT, per germline. Trimming shortened V by 0 bases and J by 4 bases, and 5 bases separated the two germline ends. Concerning this clonotype itself: Its target is unknown.

The treatment was: roughly ten-day PBMC culture with coronavirus spike peptide pools or control peptides (ViraFEST assay). Sequencing of the DNA from cultured CD4+ T cells was carried out with the Oncomine TCR Beta short-read assay. TCRdb passed the PCR reads through MiXCR, listing each CDR3 protein once. The data hold roughly 13,000 distinct CDR3 sequences, with 50% to 75% observed a single time. The sequenced sample consisted of CD4+ T cells from blood, cultured in vitro. J is TRBJ2-3 and V is TRBV6-4, with D unresolved. The clonotype comes from a human donor who had recovered from COVID-19. CDR3 residues: CASSDSSADTQYF. In DNA, the CDR3 is TGTGCCAGCAGTGACTCGAGCGCAGATACGCAGTATTTT.